Given below is one TCR beta chain in context. Its target is not known. Germline CDR1 LNHNV, CDR2 YYDKDF (reference sequence). V gave up 0 bases and J gave up 3 bases, with 12 bases separating them. The CDR3 is 15 residues long. Vbeta (60) and Jbeta (13) primers were used in the PCR. Only in-frame clones appear in the TCRdb table, and some are missing; sequencing was by immunoSEQ multiplex PCR. The sample consists of about 140,000 clones, under 80% of them appearing once. The sample originates from a study of cytomegalovirus exposure and HLA in healthy donors. Study-level information: Membership in the Caucasian-associated ancestry cluster was found for about 84% of 300 to 500 genotyped donors. Regarding the study as a whole: Immune exposure data for these donors was limited to CMV serostatus.

The TCR was taken from a male donor in good health and CMV-seronegative. The sample taken for sequencing was PBMCs. This chain uses TRBV15 with TRBJ2-7; D is perhaps TRBD1 (5 bases). The chain's CDR3 is CATSREKGRDYEQYF. The CDR3 DNA is TGTGCCACCAGCAGAGAGAAGGGGCGCGACTACGAGCAGTACTTC.